This T cell receptor beta chain was sequenced in a study of shared clonotypes between healthy human individuals. Concerning this clone itself: Its antigen is unidentified.

Overall study findings and caveats: Few donors restricted represented genetic and exposure-history diversity. The rarefaction results pointed to incomplete sorted-subset sequencing despite large depth.

Sequencing was at deep level. Sequencing used immunoSEQ multiplex PCR; TCRdb keeps in-frame clones, though not all of them. Of millions of clones in the sample, approximately 95% are singletons; the top ten hold about 0.13%. The germline V gene encodes CDR1 SGHAT and CDR2 FQNNGV. V lost 1 base and J 0 bases, leaving 11 bases between the germline ends. CDR3 length equals 16 residues. The source of this sequence is a man younger than 35 in good health. The chain is built from TRBV11-2 and TRBJ2-3; no clear D. Sequenced: naive CD4+ T cells sorted from blood. Described subset: CD45RA+ positively selected. The CDR3 is CASSLVGVTSTDTQYF. CDR3 nucleotides: TGTGCCAGCAGCTTAGTCGGAGTAACTAGCACAGATACGCAGTATTTT. The whole variable domain, filled in from reference TRBV11-2 and TRBJ2-3, reads EAGVAQSPRYKIIEKRQSVAFWCNPISGHATLYWYQQILGQGPKLLIQFQNNGVVDDSQLPKDRFSAERLKGVDSTLKIQPAKLEDSAVYLCASSLVGVTSTDTQYFGPGTRLTVL.